The sequence of this T cell receptor beta chain was determined in a study of blood T cell repertoires in COVID-19. Study-wide context: Nucleic acid was either cDNA or gDNA, and it came from T cells, B-cell-depleted T cells, or PBMCs.

Original data processing: Amplification from reference gene primers served as the basis for estimated nucleated cell counts. Sequencing used immunoSEQ multiplex PCR; TCRdb keeps in-frame clones, though not all of them. V and J calls and clone size come straight from that table; D and trimming were deduced from the DNA. The sample lists under 140,000 clones, around 74% seen once, with under 10% in the top ten. CDR1 is LGHDT and CDR2 is YNNKEL in the germline V gene (reference sequence). The J segment lost 3 bases and the V segment lost 4 bases, leaving 2 bases of the junction unmatched. This CDR3 contains 14 residues. This clone showed up just a few times.

The rearrangement links TRBV3-1 (or the pseudogene TRBV3-2) to TRBJ1-2; 10 nucleotides agree with TRBD1. The sequenced material came from peripheral blood. The TCR was taken from a woman in her fifties or sixties with acute or convalescent COVID-19. The CDR3 region is CASSRQGAHYGYTF. Here the CDR3 DNA reads TGTGCCAGCAGCCGACAGGGGGCCCACTATGGCTACACCTTC.